Listed here are 17 T cell receptor beta chains from one sample, sequenced in a study of OX40 agonist ivuxolimab in advanced cancers. TCRdb's table, derived via immunoSEQ multiplex PCR, lists solely in-frame clones and lacks some. The sample shows some 41,000 clones, 85% to 90% of them seen only once. This specimen was CD4+ or CD8+ T cells sorted from blood, taken in a trial of the OX40 agonist ivuxolimab. The receptor set was obtained from an adult with an advanced solid tumor such as melanoma, head and neck, liver or kidney cancer.

This clone was counted a single time. This chain links TRBV4-1 with TRBJ2-2, with 8 nucleotides matching TRBD1. Germline CDR1 reads MGHRA; CDR2 reads YSYEKL. The J segment lost 2 bases and the V segment lost 5 bases, leaving 7 bases of the junction unmatched. This CDR3 comprises 16 residues. The CDR3 is CASSYNRGTNTGELFF. The CDR3 coding sequence is TGCGCCAGCAGCTACAACAGGGGGACAAACACCGGGGAGCTGTTTTTT.

The chain recombines TRBV6-6 with TRBJ2-7, with TRBD1 identical over 9 bases. V gave up 8 bases and J gave up 0 bases; unmatched junction bases: 5. The germline gives CDR1 MNHNY, CDR2 SVGAGI (reference sequence). The CDR3 has 14 residues. The CDR3: CASVDRGNSYEQYF. The CDR3 nucleotides are TGTGCCAGCGTAGACAGGGGGAACTCCTACGAGCAGTACTTC.

V gene TRBV7-8 combines with J gene TRBJ2-2; possibly TRBD1 or TRBD2 for D (7 bases each). Germline V lookup: CDR1 SGHVS, CDR2 FQNEAQ. V lost 2 bases and J lost 4, with 17 bases in between. The CDR3 length is 17 residues. CDR3 amino acids: CASSLRGGPGGTGELFF. The CDR3 coding sequence is TGTGCCAGCAGCTTAAGGGGAGGGCCAGGGGGCACCGGGGAGCTGTTTTTT.

This chain links TRBV7-9 with TRBJ2-7, with 13 nucleotides matching TRBD2. From germline, CDR1 is SEHNR and CDR2 FQNEAQ (reference sequence). The CDR3 is 14 amino acids. Trimming cost V 6 bases and J 3 bases; bases outside gene matches: 2. As DNA, the CDR3 is TGTGCCAGCAGGCGGACTAGCGGGAGCTACGAGCAGTACTTC. Its translation: CASRRTSGSYEQYF.

This chain uses TRBV9 with TRBJ2-5, with 9 positions matching TRBD2. Germline V lookup: CDR1 SGDLS, CDR2 YYNGEE. This CDR3 is 16 amino acids long. The trim removed 0 bases at V and 1 base at J, leaving 4 bases unmatched. This CDR3 reads CASSVVGSGGQETQYF. CDR3 in DNA: TGTGCCAGCAGCGTAGTAGGTAGCGGGGGCCAAGAGACCCAGTACTTC.

Only a few counts were recorded for this clone. The genes are TRBV19 and TRBJ1-2, with D unresolved. CDR1 and CDR2 from the germline V gene are LNHDA and SQIVND (reference sequence). This CDR3 comprises 11 residues. Trimming removed 5 bases at V and 8 bases at J, with 9 bases between. CDR3 protein: CASSLLGGYTF. The CDR3 bases are TGTGCCAGTAGTCTCCTCGGGGGCTACACCTTC.

This sequence joins TRBV6-5 and TRBJ2-7; maybe TRBD2 (6 bases). Germline CDR1 MNHEY, CDR2 SVGAGI. Trimming left V 0 bases short and J 2 bases short, with 8 bases between. The CDR3 extends over 14 amino acids. In DNA form, the CDR3 reads TGTGCCAGCAGTTACTCGGGACTTGCCTACGAGCAGTACTTC. Translation: CASSYSGLAYEQYF.

The genes are TRBV19 and TRBJ2-3; 8 bases line up with TRBD2. The CDR3 covers 14 residues. The junction had 5 bases not matched to a gene; V was cut back by 6 bases and J by 3 bases. Germline values: CDR1 LNHDA, CDR2 SQIVND (reference sequence). The CDR3: CASRSGSYTDTQYF. CDR3 coding DNA: TGTGCCAGTAGGAGCGGGAGTTATACAGATACGCAGTATTTT.

The chain combines TRBV14 with TRBJ1-3; weak D call: TRBD1 (6 bases). This CDR3 has 16 amino acids. V lost 3 bases and J lost 0, with 12 bases in between. Germline CDR1 SGHDN, CDR2 FVKESK. CDR3 sequence reads: CASSHLGTFSGNTIYF. In nucleotides, the CDR3 is TGTGCCAGCAGCCACCTCGGGACATTCTCTGGAAACACCATATATTTT.

This chain uses TRBV30 with TRBJ1-2; possibly TRBD1 for D (6 bases). Germline V lookup: CDR1 GTSNPN, CDR2 SVGIG (reference sequence). The germline V and J ends were trimmed by 2 bases and 2 bases, with 18 bases remaining between them. The CDR3 contains 16 residues. CDR3 in amino acids: CAWSSWTVVKNYGYTF. The CDR3, as DNA: TGTGCCTGGAGTTCCTGGACAGTCGTCAAGAACTATGGCTACACCTTC.

J is TRBJ1-1 and V is TRBV5-1, with TRBD1 matching 7 bases. The junction had 4 bases not matched to a gene; V was cut back by 4 bases and J by 1 base. The germline V gene has CDR1 SGHRS and CDR2 YFSETQ. The CDR3 is made up of 14 amino acids. The CDR3 sequence is CASSQGDTNTEAFF. The CDR3 region has the DNA TGCGCCAGCAGCCAGGGGGACACGAACACTGAAGCTTTCTTT.

The chain couples TRBV4-1 to TRBJ1-2; D uncertain. The germline gives CDR1 MGHRA, CDR2 YSYEKL. CDR3 size: 12 residues. V was clipped by 3 bases and J by 7 bases, with 9 bases between them. The CDR3 bases are TGCGCCAGCAGCCAGCGACTCAGTGGCTACACCTTC. Translation: CASSQRLSGYTF.

J is TRBJ2-2 and V is TRBV11-2, with D perhaps being TRBD1 or TRBD2 (6 bases each). Germline CDR1 reads SGHAT; CDR2 reads FQNNGV. This CDR3 spans 16 amino acids. The germline V and J ends were trimmed by 0 bases and 5 bases, with 13 bases remaining between them. The CDR3 protein is CASSLDPGARTGELFF. As DNA, the CDR3 is TGTGCCAGCAGCTTAGATCCGGGGGCAAGGACCGGGGAGCTGTTTTTT. Filled out from reference TRBV11-2 and TRBJ2-2, the complete variable domain reads EAGVAQSPRYKIIEKRQSVAFWCNPISGHATLYWYQQILGQGPKLLIQFQNNGVVDDSQLPKDRFSAERLKGVDSTLKIQPAKLEDSAVYLCASSLDPGARTGELFFGEGSRLTVL.

This chain links TRBV30 with TRBJ1-5; maybe TRBD1 (5 bases). CDR1 GTSNPN and CDR2 SVGIG come from the germline V gene (reference sequence). V was shortened by 0 bases and J by 6 bases, with 9 bases between the two germline ends. The CDR3 is made up of 13 amino acids. DNA of the CDR3: TGTGCCTGGAGTGTAATGGGGACTCAGCCCCAGCATTTT. It is translated as CAWSVMGTQPQHF.

The rearrangement uses TRBV6-5 and TRBJ1-1; no clear D gene. With 7 bases removed from V and 0 bases from J, the gap between germline ends came to 9 bases. Germline CDR1 is MNHEY and CDR2 is SVGAGI. The length of the CDR3 is 13 residues. The CDR3 DNA reads as TGTGCCAGCACCACGGGGATGAACACTGAAGCTTTCTTT. This sequence encodes CASTTGMNTEAFF.

This clone was picked up one time. V and J are TRBV4-1 and TRBJ2-1; TRBD2 matches 8 bases. The CDR3 runs to 18 residues. Looked up from germline, CDR1 is MGHRA and CDR2 is YSYEKL. V trimming: 0 bases; J trimming: 2 bases; junction bases outside the gene matches: 9. CDR3 DNA sequence: TGCGCCAGCAGCCAAGATCCCTCCCTAGCGGGTCCCTACAATGAGCAGTTCTTC. This sequence encodes CASSQDPSLAGPYNEQFF.

The J gene is TRBJ2-3, the V gene TRBV13; D remains ambiguous. The CDR3 has 14 residues. Germline V gene lookup returns CDR1 PRHDT and CDR2 FYEKMQ (reference sequence). Trimming removed 6 bases from V and 0 bases from J, with 10 bases in between. As DNA, the CDR3 is TGTGCCAGCAGACCTTTTGGAAGCACAGATACGCAGTATTTT. This codes for CASRPFGSTDTQYF. The variable domain in full, with the rest retrieved from reference TRBV13 and TRBJ2-3, is AAGVIQSPRHLIKEKRETATLKCYPIPRHDTVYWYQQGPGQDPQFLISFYEKMQSDKGSIPDRFSAQQFSDYHSELNMSSLELGDSALYFCASRPFGSTDTQYFGPGTRLTVL.